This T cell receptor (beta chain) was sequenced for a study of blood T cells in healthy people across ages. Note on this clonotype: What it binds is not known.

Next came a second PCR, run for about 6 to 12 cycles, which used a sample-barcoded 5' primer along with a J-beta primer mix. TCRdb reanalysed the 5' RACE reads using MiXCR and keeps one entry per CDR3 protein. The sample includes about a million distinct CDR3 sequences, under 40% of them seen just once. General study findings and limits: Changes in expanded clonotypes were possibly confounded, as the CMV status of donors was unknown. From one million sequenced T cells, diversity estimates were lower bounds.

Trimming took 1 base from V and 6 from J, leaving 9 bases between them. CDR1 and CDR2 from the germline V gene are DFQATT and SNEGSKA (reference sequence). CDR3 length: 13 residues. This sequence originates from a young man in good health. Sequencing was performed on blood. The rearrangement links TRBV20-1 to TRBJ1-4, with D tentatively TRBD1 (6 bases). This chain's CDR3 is CSARGQGYEKLFF. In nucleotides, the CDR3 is TGCAGTGCTAGAGGTCAGGGGTATGAAAAACTGTTTTTT.